The sample holds many counts of the clone carrying this T cell receptor (beta chain). TCRdb re-derived calls from the 5' RACE reads in MiXCR, one entry per CDR3 protein. The sample shows around 63,000 distinct CDR3 sequences, roughly 17% of them seen only once. This entry belongs to a study of T cells of healthy individuals. CDR3 size: 11 residues. Germline V gives CDR1 SGDLS, CDR2 YYNGEE. V lost 7 bases, J lost 4 bases, and 8 bases lay in between. This TCR derives from a human donor in good health. The J gene is TRBJ1-1, the V gene TRBV9, with D possibly being TRBD1 (5 bases). CDR3 loop: CASGGATEAFF. Here the CDR3 DNA reads TGTGCCAGCGGCGGGGCCACTGAAGCTTTCTTT. Based on the CDR3 plus reference TRBV9 and TRBJ1-1, the full variable domain is DSGVTQTPKHLITATGQRVTLRCSPRSGDLSVYWYQQSLDQGLQFLIQYYNGEERAKGNILERFSAQQFPDLHSELNLSSLELGDSALYFCASGGATEAFFGQGTRLTVV.